This T cell receptor beta chain stems from a study of blood T cell repertoires in COVID-19. Study context: Sample material is recorded as cDNA or gDNA derived from T cells, B-cell-depleted T cells, or PBMCs.

In the original analysis: Nucleated cell number was recorded as an estimate derived from reference gene primer amplification. Profiling relied on immunoSEQ multiplex PCR, and the TCRdb table lists in-frame clones only, not all of them. The V and J calls and clone size are taken from that table; D and trimming were inferred from the DNA. There are 130,000 to 150,000 clones in the sample; approximately 86% occur only once, and approximately 3.8% lies in the top ten. This clone was picked up a small number of times. Deletions cut 3 bases from V and 3 bases from J, with 2 bases between. The CDR3 covers 11 residues.

Sample: PBMCs or T cells enriched from blood (not recorded which). The J gene is TRBJ2-5, the V gene TRBV12-3 or TRBV12-4; D is undetermined. This TCR was recovered from a woman aged 40 to 50 who had been exposed to COVID-19. This CDR3 is CASSFKETQYF. CDR3 sequence (DNA): TGTGCCAGCAGTTTTAAAGAGACCCAGTACTTC.